Listed below are T cell receptor beta chains from one sample, sequenced in a study of HIV-infected patients and healthy controls. TCRdb processed the 5' RACE reads anew with MiXCR; each CDR3 protein has one entry. The table has 9,900 or so distinct CDR3 sequences, around 4.9% seen once. This specimen consisted of blood, obtained before antiretroviral therapy. Receptors originate from an adult with HIV infection. The CDR3 runs from the conserved cysteine through the conserved F or W. D genes are given only for firm matches. Some rows mark clone size as missing; the rest say once, few, many or name a class of expanded clone.

TRBJ2-1 | many | TRBV3-1 | . | TGTGCCAGCAGCCTCCGGGGGCTCGATGAGCAGTTCTTC | CASSLRGLDEQFF
TRBJ2-1 | . | TRBV9 | . | TGTGCCAGCAGCGTAGCTGTGGGGGGGCGTGGGGATGAGCAGTTCTTC | CASSVAVGGRGDEQFF
TRBJ2-2 | many | TRBV29-1 | . | TGCAGCGTTGATGAGGTAGCCGCCGGGGAGCTGTTTTTT | CSVDEVAAGELFF
TRBJ2-7 | many | TRBV4-1 | TRBD2 | TGCGCCAGCAGGGGACTAGCGGATCCCTACGAGCAGTACTTC | CASRGLADPYEQYF
TRBJ1-2 | many | TRBV7-9 | . | TGTGCCAGCAGCCCACCGAAAACGGGGCTATATGGCTACACCTTC | CASSPPKTGLYGYTF
TRBJ2-3 | many | TRBV12-3/TRBV12-4 | . | TGTGCCAGCAGTCGGACTACCTTCGGGGACACAGATACGCAGTATTTT | CASSRTTFGDTDTQYF
TRBJ1-1 | hyperexpanded | TRBV27 | . | TGTGCCAGCAGTTTAGGCGAGAACACTGAAGCTTTCTTT | CASSLGENTEAFF
TRBJ2-5 | few | TRBV24-1 | . | TGTGCCACCAGTGATTTGGGGGAGTCCCAGAGAGAGACCCAGTACTTC | CATSDLGESQRETQYF
TRBJ2-3 | . | TRBV7-2 | TRBD1 | TGTGCCAGCAGCTCTCGGACAGGGGCGAGGACAGATACGCAGTATTTT | CASSSRTGARTDTQYF
TRBJ1-3 | many | TRBV5-1 | . | TGCGCCAGCAGCTTGGTGGAGCTAGCCTCTGGAAACACCATATATTTT | CASSLVELASGNTIYF
TRBJ1-6 | many | TRBV7-9 | . | TGTGCCAGCAGCTTCGGACAGAGTAATTCACCCCTCCACTTT | CASSFGQSNSPLHF
TRBJ2-1 | many | TRBV4-1 | TRBD2 | TGCGCCAGCAGCCTCGGGACTAGCGGGGGGTCCTTTATCAATGAGCAGTTCTTC | CASSLGTSGGSFINEQFF
TRBJ2-7 | many | TRBV7-2 | TRBD2 | TGTGCCAGCAGCCCCCGACTAGCGGGAGGATTTATGGGTCCCTACGAGCAGTACTTC | CASSPRLAGGFMGPYEQYF
TRBJ2-1 | large | TRBV12-5 | TRBD2 | TGTGCTAGTGGCCACGGGGCGGGAGCCGGCGATGAGCAGTTCTTC | CASGHGAGAGDEQFF
TRBJ2-2 | many | TRBV11-2 | . | TGTGCCAGCAGCTTATCATGGAACACCGGGGAGCTGTTTTTT | CASSLSWNTGELFF
TRBJ1-4 | . | TRBV15 | . | TGTGCCACCAGCCGTCCCGTGGCCTCGAATGAAAAACTGTTTTTT | CATSRPVASNEKLFF
TRBJ2-7 | many | TRBV30 | TRBD2 | TGTGCCTGGAGTGTGGGACTAGGGTACGAGCAGTACTTC | CAWSVGLGYEQYF
TRBJ2-5 | many | TRBV7-6 | . | TGTGCCAGCAGCCCGACGGGTATCGCTATCCAAGAGACCCAGTACTTC | CASSPTGIAIQETQYF
TRBJ2-5 | many | TRBV20-1 | . | TGCAGTGCTAGAGATGTGCGTGAGGACGCCAAAGAGACCCAGTACTTC | CSARDVREDAKETQYF
TRBJ2-2 | medium-sized | TRBV2 | . | TGTGCCAGCAATCCCCCCGAGACGGAGAACACCGGGGAGCTGTTTTTT | CASNPPETENTGELFF
TRBJ2-6 | many | TRBV7-9 | . | TGTGCCAGCAGCTTCGGAAGCTCTGGGGCCAACGTCCTGACTTTC | CASSFGSSGANVLTF
TRBJ1-1 | medium-sized | TRBV12-3/TRBV12-4 | . | TGTGCCAGCAGTCAGATAACCACTGAAGCTTTCTTT | CASSQITTEAFF
TRBJ2-3 | many | TRBV7-8 | . | TGTGCCAGCAGCTTAGCGGACAAAGTGGCAGATACGCAGTATTTT | CASSLADKVADTQYF
TRBJ2-7 | medium-sized | TRBV3-1 | . | TGTGCCAGCAGCCTATCAACGGGGGCCTACGAGCAGTACTTC | CASSLSTGAYEQYF
TRBJ2-3 | many | TRBV27 | . | TGTGCCAGCAGTTTAGTGGACGGAACAGATACGCAGTATTTT | CASSLVDGTDTQYF
TRBJ2-3 | many | TRBV11-2 | TRBD2 | TGTGCCAGCAGCTTGAGGACTAGCGAATCAGATACGCAGTATTTT | CASSLRTSESDTQYF
TRBJ2-7 | many | TRBV19 | TRBD2 | TGTGCCAGTACCCCGGTTGCGGGAGGGCCGGACGAGCAGTACTTC | CASTPVAGGPDEQYF
TRBJ2-1 | few | TRBV25-1 | . | TGTGCCAGCAGTCCCCCTTTGGGTGAGCAGTTCTTC | CASSPPLGEQFF
TRBJ1-1 | many | TRBV7-2 | . | TGTGCCAGCAGCGCCGCCCGTTCTGGCACTGAAGCTTTCTTT | CASSAARSGTEAFF
TRBJ2-7 | many | TRBV7-6 | TRBD1 | TGTGCCAGCAGCGGAGGGGGGGACAGGGTATTCTACGAGCAGTACTTC | CASSGGGDRVFYEQYF
TRBJ2-3 | medium-sized | TRBV20-1 | TRBD2 | TGCAGTGCTCAGACGACTAGCGGGGTTACTGGGGCAGATACGCAGTATTTT | CSAQTTSGVTGADTQYF
TRBJ1-5 | many | TRBV24-1 | TRBD1 | TGTGCCACCAGTGATGCCCAGGACAGGGTGGGCAATCAGCCCCAGCATTTT | CATSDAQDRVGNQPQHF
TRBJ1-4 | many | TRBV5-1 | . | TGCGCCAGCAGCCCGGGCAGACATGAAAAACTGTTTTTT | CASSPGRHEKLFF
TRBJ2-7 | many | TRBV7-2 | TRBD1 | TGTGCCAGCAGCTTTTCCTATCGACAGGGCTCCTACGAGCAGTACTTC | CASSFSYRQGSYEQYF
TRBJ2-1 | once | TRBV7-9 | . | TGTGCCAGCAGCTTAGGGCCCGCCTCCTACAATGAGCAGTTCTTC | CASSLGPASYNEQFF
TRBJ2-7 | many | TRBV12-3/TRBV12-4 | . | TGTGCCAGCAGTTTGGGGGGGGGCTACTCCTACGAGCAGTACTTC | CASSLGGGYSYEQYF
TRBJ2-7 | . | TRBV20-1 | . | TGCAGTGTTCGTACGGGCTACGAGCAGTACTTC | CSVRTGYEQYF
TRBJ2-1 | medium-sized | TRBV27 | . | TGTGCCAGCCGGACAGACGGCTCCTACAATGAGCAGTTCTTC | CASRTDGSYNEQFF
TRBJ1-2 | many | TRBV6-6 | . | TGTGCCAGCAGTGAATATGGCTACACCTTC | CASSEYGYTF
TRBJ2-7 | many | TRBV19 | . | TGTGCCAGTAGTCCCCTGGGTACGACCTACGAGCAGTACTTC | CASSPLGTTYEQYF
TRBJ2-3 | few | TRBV5-1 | TRBD2 | TGCGCCAGCAGCTTCGGTATCCTAGCGGCAGATACGCAGTATTTT | CASSFGILAADTQYF
TRBJ2-1 | many | TRBV19 | TRBD1 | TGTGCCAGTGGTTGGGGACAGGGGCTGAATGAGCAGTTCTTC | CASGWGQGLNEQFF
TRBJ1-3 | many | TRBV6-1 | TRBD1 | TGTGCCAGCAGTGAGCAGACAGGGTACGGTGGAAACACCATATATTTT | CASSEQTGYGGNTIYF
TRBJ2-7 | medium-sized | TRBV5-1 | . | TGCGCCAGCAGCTCGTTACAGGGAATCAACTACGAGCAGTACTTC | CASSSLQGINYEQYF
TRBJ2-3 | . | TRBV20-1 | TRBD2 | TGCAGTGCTAGCGGGAGGGCCTCGGGCACAGATACGCAGTATTTT | CSASGRASGTDTQYF